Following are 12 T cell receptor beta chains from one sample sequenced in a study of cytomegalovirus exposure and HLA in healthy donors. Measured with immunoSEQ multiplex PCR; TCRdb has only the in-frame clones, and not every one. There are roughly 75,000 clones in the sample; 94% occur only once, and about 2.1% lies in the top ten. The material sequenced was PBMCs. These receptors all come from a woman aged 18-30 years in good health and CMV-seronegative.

The CDR3 sequence is CASSLQAGGRNEQFF. The DNA of the CDR3 is TGCGCCAGCAGCTTGCAAGCAGGGGGCAGGAATGAGCAGTTCTTC. This chain links TRBV5-1 with TRBJ2-1; 8 bases are shared with TRBD1. V was clipped by 1 base and J by 7 bases; unmatched bases: 7. This CDR3 is 15 amino acids long. Germline assignment: CDR1 SGHRS and CDR2 YFSETQ.

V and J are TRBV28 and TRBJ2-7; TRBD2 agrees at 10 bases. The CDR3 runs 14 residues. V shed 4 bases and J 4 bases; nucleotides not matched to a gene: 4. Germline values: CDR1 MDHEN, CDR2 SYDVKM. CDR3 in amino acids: CASSSASGRYEQYF. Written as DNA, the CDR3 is TGTGCCAGCAGTTCGGCTAGCGGGAGATACGAGCAGTACTTC.

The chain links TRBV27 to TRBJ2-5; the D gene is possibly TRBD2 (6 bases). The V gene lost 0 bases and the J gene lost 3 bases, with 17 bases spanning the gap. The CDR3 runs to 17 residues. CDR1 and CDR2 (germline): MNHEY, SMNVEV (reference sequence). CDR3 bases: TGTGCCAGCAGTTTATCTAGGGTGCGGGGTCGGGAAGAGACCCAGTACTTC. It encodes CASSLSRVRGREETQYF.

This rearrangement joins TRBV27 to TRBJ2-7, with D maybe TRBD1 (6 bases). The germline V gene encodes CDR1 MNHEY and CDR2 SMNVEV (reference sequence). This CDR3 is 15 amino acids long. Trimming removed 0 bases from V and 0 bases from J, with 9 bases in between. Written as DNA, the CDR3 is TGTGCCAGCAGTTTATCGGGGGCAGCCTCCTACGAGCAGTACTTC. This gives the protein CASSLSGAASYEQYF.

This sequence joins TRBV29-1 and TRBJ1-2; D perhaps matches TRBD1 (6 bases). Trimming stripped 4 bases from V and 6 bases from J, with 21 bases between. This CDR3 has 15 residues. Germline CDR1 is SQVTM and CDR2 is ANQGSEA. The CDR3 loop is CSVAFRFQGLDGYTF. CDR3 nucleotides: TGCAGCGTTGCTTTTCGTTTCCAGGGGCTGGATGGCTACACCTTC.

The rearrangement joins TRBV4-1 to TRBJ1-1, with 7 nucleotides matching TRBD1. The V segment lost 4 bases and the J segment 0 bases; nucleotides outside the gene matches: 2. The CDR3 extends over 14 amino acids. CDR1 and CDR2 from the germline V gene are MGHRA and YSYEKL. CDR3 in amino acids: CASSPTGLNTEAFF. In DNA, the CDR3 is TGCGCCAGCAGCCCGACAGGGCTGAACACTGAAGCTTTCTTT.

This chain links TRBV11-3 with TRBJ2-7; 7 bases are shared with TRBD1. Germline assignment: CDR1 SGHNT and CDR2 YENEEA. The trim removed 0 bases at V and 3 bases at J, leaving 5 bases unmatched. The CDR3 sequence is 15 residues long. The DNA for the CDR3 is TGTGCCAGCAGCTTAGAGACAGGGCCTAGCTACGAGCAGTACTTC. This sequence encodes CASSLETGPSYEQYF.

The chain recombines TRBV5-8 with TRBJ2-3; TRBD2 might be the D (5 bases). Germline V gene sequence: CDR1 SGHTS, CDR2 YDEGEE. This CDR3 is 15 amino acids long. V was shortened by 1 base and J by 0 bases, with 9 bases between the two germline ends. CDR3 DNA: TGTGCCAGCAGCTTGCGGGGAGTAAGCACAGATACGCAGTATTTT. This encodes CASSLRGVSTDTQYF.

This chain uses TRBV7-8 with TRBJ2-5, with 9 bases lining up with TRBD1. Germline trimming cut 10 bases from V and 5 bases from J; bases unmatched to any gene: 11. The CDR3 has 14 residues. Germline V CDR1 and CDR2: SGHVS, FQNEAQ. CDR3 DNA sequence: TGTGCCACCACCCCGGGACAGGGAAGCGAGACCCAGTACTTC. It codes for CATTPGQGSETQYF.

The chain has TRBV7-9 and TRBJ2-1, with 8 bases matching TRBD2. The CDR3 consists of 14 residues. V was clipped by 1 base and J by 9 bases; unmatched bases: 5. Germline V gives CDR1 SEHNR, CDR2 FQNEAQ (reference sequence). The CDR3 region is CASSLVGLGVEQFF. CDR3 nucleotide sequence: TGTGCCAGCAGCTTAGTGGGACTAGGGGTTGAGCAGTTCTTC. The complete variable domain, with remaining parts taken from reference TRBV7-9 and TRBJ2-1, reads DTGVSQNPRHKITKRGQNVTFRCDPISEHNRLYWYRQTLGQGPEFLTYFQNEAQLEKSRLLSDRFSAERPKGSFSTLEIQRTEQGDSAMYLCASSLVGLGVEQFFGPGTRLTVL.

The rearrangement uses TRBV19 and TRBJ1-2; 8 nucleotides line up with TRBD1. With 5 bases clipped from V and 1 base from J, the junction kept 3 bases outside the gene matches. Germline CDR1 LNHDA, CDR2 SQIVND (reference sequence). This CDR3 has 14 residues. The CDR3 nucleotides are TGTGCCAGTAGTCGGGACAGGAATAACTATGGCTACACCTTC. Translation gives CASSRDRNNYGYTF.

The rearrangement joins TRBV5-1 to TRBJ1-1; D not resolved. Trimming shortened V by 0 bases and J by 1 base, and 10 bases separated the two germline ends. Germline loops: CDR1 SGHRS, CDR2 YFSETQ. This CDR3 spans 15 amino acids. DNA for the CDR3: TGCGCCAGCAGCTTGGTGCCAAGCGAGAACACTGAAGCTTTCTTT. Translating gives CASSLVPSENTEAFF.